These 21 T cell receptor beta chains originate from one sample sequenced in a study of blood T cell repertoires in COVID-19. Only in-frame clones appear in the TCRdb table, and some are missing; sequencing was by immunoSEQ multiplex PCR. Here the sample spans tens of thousands of clones, 75% to 90% being singletons. The source material was peripheral blood. These receptors all stem from a man aged 60 to 75 with active COVID-19.

This chain connects TRBV4-1 to TRBJ2-1; the match to TRBD2 covers 11 bases. The V segment lost 1 base and the J segment 4 bases; nucleotides outside the gene matches: 3. The germline V gene encodes CDR1 MGHRA and CDR2 YSYEKL. CDR3 size: 16 residues. The CDR3 reads CASSQVVAGGYNEQFF. Here the CDR3 DNA reads TGCGCCAGCAGCCAAGTAGTAGCGGGGGGGTACAATGAGCAGTTCTTC.

The chain has TRBV18 and TRBJ1-1; tentative D call: TRBD1 (6 bases). The length of the CDR3 is 14 residues. The germline V and J ends were trimmed by 6 bases and 1 base, with 12 bases remaining between them. The germline gives CDR1 KGHSH, CDR2 LQKENI. The CDR3 reads CASSLGQKNTEAFF. The CDR3 region has the DNA TGTGCCAGCTCCCTAGGACAGAAGAACACTGAAGCTTTCTTT.

This chain links TRBV6-6 with TRBJ1-4, with 8 bases matching TRBD1. This CDR3 comprises 16 residues. The germline CDR1 and CDR2 sequences are MNHNY and SVGAGI (reference sequence). V shed 5 bases and J 2 bases; nucleotides not matched to a gene: 7. The CDR3 sequence is CASSRWQGATNEKLFF. The CDR3 bases are TGTGCCAGCAGTCGATGGCAGGGGGCGACTAATGAAAAACTGTTTTTT.

There are a few counts of this clone. This chain connects TRBV12-3 or TRBV12-4 to TRBJ2-7, with D maybe TRBD2 (7 bases). V lost 9 bases, J lost 6 bases, and 18 bases lay in between. The CDR3 extends over 13 amino acids. Written as DNA, the CDR3 is TGTGCCAGTCGGGGGGCTATCTCTGGCGAGCAGTACTTC. Its translation is CASRGAISGEQYF.

The V and J genes are TRBV7-8 and TRBJ2-1, with 9 positions matching TRBD2. Trimming removed 1 base from V and 7 bases from J; junction bases left unmatched: 5. Per the germline V gene, CDR1 is SGHVS and CDR2 is FQNEAQ. CDR3 length equals 15 residues. In nucleotides, the CDR3 is TGTGCCAGCAGCTTAGAGGGACTAGCAGAAAATGAGCAGTTCTTC. This gives the protein CASSLEGLAENEQFF. The entire variable domain, with the rest obtained from reference TRBV7-8 and TRBJ2-1, is as follows: GAGVSQSPRYKVAKRGQDVALRCDPISGHVSLFWYQQALGQGPEFLTYFQNEAQLDKSGLPSDRFFAERPEGSVSTLKIQRTQQEDSAVYLCASSLEGLAENEQFFGPGTRLTVL.

The V and J genes are TRBV30 and TRBJ2-3; TRBD2 matches 10 bases. CDR3 length: 19 amino acids. From germline, CDR1 is GTSNPN and CDR2 SVGIG (reference sequence). The junction had 16 bases not matched to a gene; V was cut back by 3 bases and J by 1 base. DNA of the CDR3: TGTGCCTGGAGCGTCAGCGGGGGGGAGTACGTTAGAGGCACAGATACGCAGTATTTT. Translation gives CAWSVSGGEYVRGTDTQYF. The complete variable domain, with remaining parts taken from reference TRBV30 and TRBJ2-3, reads SQTIHQWPATLVQPVGSPLSLECTVEGTSNPNLYWYRQAAGRGLQLLFYSVGIGQISSEVPQNLSASRPQDRQFILSSKKLLLSDSGFYLCAWSVSGGEYVRGTDTQYFGPGTRLTVL.

The chain combines TRBV2 with TRBJ2-3, with 10 nucleotides matching TRBD1. V shed 6 bases, J shed 2 bases, and the junction held 5 bases outside the gene matches. The CDR3 has 15 residues. Germline assignment: CDR1 SNHLY and CDR2 FYNNEI. CDR3 loop: CASRGTGAYTDTQYF. The CDR3 DNA follows: TGTGCCAGCAGAGGGACAGGGGCCTACACAGATACGCAGTATTTT.

The chain links TRBV6-2 or TRBV6-3 to TRBJ2-2, with a tentative D call TRBD2 (6 bases). CDR1 is MNHEY and CDR2 is SVGEGT in the germline V gene. The ends were cut back, 3 bases at V and 5 bases at J, with 19 bases in the middle. The CDR3 length is 17 residues. CDR3 sequence (DNA): TGTGCCAGCAGTTATTTTGCCGGGGAGGTAATGACCGGGGAGCTGTTTTTT. Its translation is CASSYFAGEVMTGELFF.

The chain links TRBV19 to TRBJ1-5; D is unclear. V was clipped by 5 bases and J by 2 bases, with 22 bases between them. This CDR3 has 18 residues. Per the germline V gene, CDR1 is LNHDA and CDR2 is SQIVND (reference sequence). CDR3 bases: TGTGCCAGTAGTCCTACCCGGGTCTCTTCACGAGGCAATCAGCCCCAGCATTTT. Translated, it gives CASSPTRVSSRGNQPQHF.

CDR3 protein: CASSLGGQEQYF. The CDR3 nucleotides read TGTGCCAGCAGCTTAGGGGGGCAAGAGCAGTACTTC. The chain recombines TRBV11-2 with TRBJ2-7, with a tentative D call TRBD1 (6 bases). CDR1 and CDR2 from the germline V gene are SGHAT and FQNNGV. With 1 base removed from V and 7 bases from J, the gap between germline ends came to 8 bases. This CDR3 comprises 12 residues. The full variable domain, in which reference TRBV11-2 and TRBJ2-7 provide the parts outside the CDR3, is EAGVAQSPRYKIIEKRQSVAFWCNPISGHATLYWYQQILGQGPKLLIQFQNNGVVDDSQLPKDRFSAERLKGVDSTLKIQPAKLEDSAVYLCASSLGGQEQYFGPGTRLTVT.

This clone has just a few counts. The chain combines TRBV4-2 with TRBJ2-1; 8 bases map to TRBD2. Germline V gives CDR1 LGHNA, CDR2 YNFKEQ. V lost 1 base, J lost 2 bases, and 4 bases stayed unmatched. The CDR3 spans 16 residues. The CDR3 coding sequence is TGTGCCAGCAGCCAAGTGGGCGGGAGGACCTACAATGAGCAGTTCTTC. This gives the protein CASSQVGGRTYNEQFF.

The sample holds a few counts of this clone. The chain uses TRBV2 and TRBJ1-5; possible D gene TRBD1, 6 bases. The length of the CDR3 is 13 residues. Trimming cost V 5 bases and J 7 bases, with 12 bases left between them. In germline, CDR1 is SNHLY, CDR2 FYNNEI. The CDR3 nucleotides read TGTGCCAGCAGTACAGGGTATGAACAGCCCCAGCATTTT. The encoded protein is CASSTGYEQPQHF. The full variable domain, with the rest looked up from reference TRBV2 and TRBJ1-5, is EPEVTQTPSHQVTQMGQEVILRCVPISNHLYFYWYRQILGQKVEFLVSFYNNEISEKSEIFDDQFSVERPDGSNFTLKIRSTKLEDSAMYFCASSTGYEQPQHFGDGTRLSIL.

As DNA, the CDR3 is TGTGCCAGCAGGCTAGCGATGAGCTCCTACAATGAGCAGTTCTTC. Amino acids: CASRLAMSSYNEQFF. This rearrangement joins TRBV7-9 to TRBJ2-1; D may be TRBD2 (6 bases). V gave up 6 bases and J gave up 0 bases, with 12 bases separating them. CDR1 and CDR2 (germline): SEHNR, FQNEAQ (reference sequence). CDR3 size: 15 residues.

This chain joins TRBV7-6 and TRBJ2-1; 9 bases are shared with TRBD1. This CDR3 comprises 15 residues. V lost 6 bases to trimming and J lost 3 bases; unmatched junction nucleotides: 6. Looked up from germline, CDR1 is SGHVS and CDR2 is FNYEAQ. CDR3 coding DNA: TGTGCCAGCAGTAACAACAGGGGGCACTACAATGAGCAGTTCTTC. This translates into CASSNNRGHYNEQFF.

This CDR3 is CASRSDSLNTEAFF. The CDR3 nucleotides are TGCGCCAGCAGATCGGACAGCCTTAACACTGAAGCTTTCTTT. The chain carries TRBV5-1 and TRBJ1-1, with TRBD1 as a possible D gene (6 bases). The CDR3 spans 14 residues. V dropped 5 bases and J dropped 2 bases, with 13 bases sitting between them. The germline gives CDR1 SGHRS, CDR2 YFSETQ.

The chain joins TRBV27 to TRBJ2-4; 9 positions agree with TRBD2. Germline V gene data show CDR1 as MNHEY and CDR2 as SMNVEV (reference sequence). The CDR3 spans 16 residues. Trimming removed 6 bases from V and 6 bases from J; junction bases left unmatched: 12. CDR3: CASSQGLAGVRNIQYF. The CDR3 DNA is TGTGCCAGCAGCCAGGGTTTAGCGGGAGTTAGAAACATTCAGTACTTC.

The CDR3 region is CASSQGLGASGRDTQYF. CDR3 DNA sequence: TGCGCCAGCAGCCAAGGCCTCGGGGCTAGCGGGAGGGATACGCAGTATTTT. The chain couples TRBV4-1 to TRBJ2-3, with 11 positions matching TRBD2. The ends lost 1 base at V and 6 bases at J; junction bases unmatched: 9. CDR1 and CDR2 (germline): MGHRA, YSYEKL. This CDR3 contains 17 residues.

The chain's CDR3 is CASSSSGLAGGPGEQYF. The CDR3 nucleotides read TGTGCCAGCAGTTCCTCGGGACTAGCGGGAGGGCCGGGAGAGCAGTACTTC. J is TRBJ2-7 and V is TRBV28; 16 bases align to TRBD2. CDR1 MDHEN and CDR2 SYDVKM come from the germline V gene. The J segment lost 7 bases and the V segment lost 4 bases, leaving 10 bases of the junction unmatched. CDR3 length: 17 residues.

This clone appeared a single time. V usage is TRBV4-1 and J usage is TRBJ2-2, with D hard to call. There are 14 residues in the CDR3. Germline lookup yields CDR1 MGHRA and CDR2 YSYEKL. V was shortened by 1 base and J by 3 bases, with 6 bases between the two germline ends. The CDR3 region has the DNA TGCGCCAGCAGCCAAGTACAGTACACCGGGGAGCTGTTTTTT. Amino acid sequence: CASSQVQYTGELFF.

The gene calls are TRBV9 and TRBJ2-7, with a weak D call TRBD2 (5 bases). Trimming removed 0 bases from V and 2 bases from J, with 15 bases in between. The CDR3 covers 16 residues. Germline V CDR1 and CDR2: SGDLS, YYNGEE. CDR3 nucleotide sequence: TGTGCCAGCAGCGTAGGAGTGGGAGAGGTCCCCTACGAGCAGTACTTC. Translated: CASSVGVGEVPYEQYF.

The V and J genes are TRBV7-2 and TRBJ2-7, with 8 bases that match TRBD1. Germline CDR1 is SGHTA and CDR2 is FQGNSA. After removal of 1 base from V and 5 bases from J, the junction contained 7 bases not matched to a gene. This CDR3 is built from 15 residues. In DNA, the CDR3 is TGTGCCAGCAGCTTAGTAGACAGGGGAGGACACGAGCAGTACTTC. Amino acids: CASSLVDRGGHEQYF.